This TCR beta chain is drawn from a study of T cells after posttransplantation cyclophosphamide. This clone showed up many times. The antigen remains unidentified. Produced via immunoSEQ multiplex PCR; TCRdb's table is partial and in-frame only. The record shows under 45,000 clones for this sample, with no singletons present. Study-level points and caveats: TRB overlap between skin or GI tissue T cells and blood was limited. TRB clonality was highly associated with recipient CMV seropositivity and reactivation.

V gave up 3 bases and J gave up 5 bases; unmatched junction bases: 0. This CDR3 region has 12 residues. The germline V gene encodes CDR1 SNHLY and CDR2 FYNNEI. The specimen was PBMCs. The sequence was collected from a man aged 25-45 years in good health and a related stem cell transplant donor. The genes are TRBV2 and TRBJ1-2; 7 bases are shared with TRBD1. The DNA of the CDR3 is TGTGCCAGCAGTGAGGGACAGTATGGCTACACCTTC. Residues: CASSEGQYGYTF.